These 8 T cell receptor beta chains came from one sample sequenced in a study of glioma-infiltrating T cells. The iRepertoire nested amplicon-rescue multiplex PCR amplified TCR alpha and beta CDR3s from RNA. MiXCR, applied by TCRdb to the multiplex PCR reads, yields one record per CDR3 protein. The sample includes 150,000 or so distinct CDR3 sequences, 39% of them seen just once. The specimen was glioma tissue, nonneoplastic brain tissue, or PBMCs (not recorded which). The receptors were sampled from a human donor with low-grade glioma or glioblastoma, undergoing nonglioma brain surgery, or in good health (not recorded which).

Of note for this clonotype: A much larger clone lies a single base off, so this may be a read error. V is TRBV4-1 and J is TRBJ1-5; D remains unclear. Trimming removed 0 bases from V and 3 bases from J, with 9 bases in between. CDR1 and CDR2 (germline): MGHRA, YSYEKL. This CDR3 is 15 amino acids long. The CDR3 is CASSQDPRDNQPQHF. Here the CDR3 DNA reads TGCGCCAGCAGCCAAGACCCCAGAGACAATCAGCCCCAGCATTTT.

This chain connects TRBV12-3 or TRBV12-4 to TRBJ1-3, with D tentatively TRBD1 (5 bases). The CDR3 runs 14 residues. V was clipped by 10 bases and J by 0 bases, with 13 bases between them. The CDR3 reads CATSDRTSGNTIYF. CDR3 nucleotide sequence: TGTGCCACCTCAGACAGAACCTCTGGAAACACCATATATTTT.

The chain carries TRBV4-1 and TRBJ2-7, with D uncertain. CDR3 length equals 15 residues. Germline assignment: CDR1 MGHRA and CDR2 YSYEKL. Trimming removed 0 bases at V and 0 bases at J, with 9 bases between. The CDR3 sequence is CASSQDASSSYEQYF. The CDR3 region has the DNA TGCGCCAGCAGCCAAGATGCTTCAAGCTCCTACGAGCAGTACTTC.

CDR3 in amino acids: CASSFDRFQPQHF. The CDR3 bases are TGTGCCAGCAGCTTCGACAGATTTCAGCCCCAGCATTTT. V and J are TRBV7-2 and TRBJ1-5, with D possibly being TRBD1 (5 bases). The CDR3 loop spans 13 amino acids. The V and J ends lost 3 bases and 6 bases respectively, with 9 bases between them. Germline CDR1 SGHTA, CDR2 FQGNSA.

The chain joins TRBV19 to TRBJ2-1, with 10 bases that match TRBD1. CDR3 size: 14 residues. The ends lost 4 bases at V and 8 bases at J; junction bases unmatched: 5. The germline V gene has CDR1 LNHDA and CDR2 SQIVND (reference sequence). CDR3 region: CASSKGQGRDEQFF. DNA of the CDR3: TGTGCCAGTAGTAAGGGACAGGGGAGGGATGAGCAGTTCTTC.

Turning to this clonotype: A much larger clonotype is one base distant, so this may be a read error. The chain carries TRBV27 and TRBJ2-3, with 8 bases aligning to TRBD1. Trimming cost V 6 bases and J 5 bases; bases outside gene matches: 10. CDR3 size: 15 residues. Germline assignment: CDR1 MNHEY and CDR2 SMNVEV (reference sequence). The CDR3 coding sequence is TGTGCCAGCAGCCGGAAACCTACAGGGGGAGATACGCAGTATTTT. Translated: CASSRKPTGGDTQYF.

Ten or more counts support this clonotype. The chain's CDR3 is CASNEGGQTHTGELFF. The CDR3 DNA sequence: TGTGCCAGCAACGAAGGTGGGCAGACTCACACCGGGGAGCTGTTTTTT. The rearrangement uses TRBV6-2 or TRBV6-3 and TRBJ2-2; D remains unclear. The CDR3 is 16 amino acids. V was clipped by 7 bases and J by 3 bases, with 18 bases between them. The V gene's germline CDR1 is MNHEY and CDR2 SVGEGT.

The CDR3, as DNA: TGTGCCAGCAGCTTAGAACGGCGCTACGAGCAGTACTTC. It translates to CASSLERRYEQYF. The rearrangement links TRBV7-2 to TRBJ2-7; D not resolved. CDR1 is SGHTA and CDR2 is FQGNSA in the germline V gene. CDR3 length: 13 amino acids. V lost 1 base to trimming and J lost 3 bases, with 7 bases between them.